This TCR beta chain was sequenced during a study of blood T cell repertoires in COVID-19. Assay used: immunoSEQ multiplex PCR; TCRdb lists only in-frame clones, some missing. The data hold roughly 410,000 clones, with around 90% observed a single time. Per germline, CDR1 SGHVS and CDR2 FNYEAQ. The trim removed 4 bases at V and 6 bases at J, leaving 16 bases unmatched. The CDR3 totals 20 residues. The sequencing input was peripheral blood. The clonotype was recovered from a middle-aged man with acute or convalescent COVID-19. The chain is built from TRBV7-6 and TRBJ2-3; 16 nucleotides align to TRBD2. CDR3 DNA sequence: TGTGCCAGCAGCTCGAAACCGTTGGGGACTAGCGGGGGGGCCGCGGATACGCAGTATTTT. This codes for CASSSKPLGTSGGAADTQYF. The complete variable domain, with remaining parts taken from reference TRBV7-6 and TRBJ2-3, reads GAGVSQSPRYKVTKRGQDVALRCDPISGHVSLYWYRQALGQGPEFLTYFNYEAQQDKSGLPNDRFSAERPEGSISTLTIQRTEQRDSAMYRCASSSKPLGTSGGAADTQYFGPGTRLTVL.